This T cell receptor beta chain emerged from a study of shared clonotypes between healthy human individuals. The quantity of DNA used in unsorted PBMC replicate PCRs was about 0.3 ug, corresponding to around 32,000 T cell genomes. Some clones are missing from TCRdb's copy, which holds only in-frame ones; the method was immunoSEQ multiplex PCR. In the table there are 450,000 to 600,000 clones, around 80% of which are singletons. Adults of Caucasian background living in Nashville, Tennessee made up all donors. Comments on this clone: Its specificity is not known.

Points from the study as a whole: Genetic and exposure-history diversity was limited by the small donor number.

This clonotype originated in a woman aged 40-49 years in good health. Some clones in this sample may be carry-over from other donors' samples. Sequencing was performed on PBMCs.

This CDR3 reads CASGWGGETQYF. The CDR3 DNA follows: TGTGCTAGTGGTTGGGGAGGGGAGACCCAGTACTTC. The chain is built from TRBV12-5 and TRBJ2-5, with 7 bases identical to TRBD2. The V segment lost 4 bases and the J segment 5 bases; nucleotides outside the gene matches: 1. The CDR3 extends over 12 amino acids. CDR1 is LGHNT and CDR2 is FRNRAP in the germline V gene.